Listed below are T cell receptor beta chains from one sample, sequenced in a study of CD8+ T cells in alopecia areata. Using immunoSEQ multiplex PCR, the repertoire was profiled, and TCRdb retains in-frame clones only, with some absent. This sample has 270,000 or so clones, with 58% found just once. Here the sequenced sample was CD4+ T cells sorted from blood, taken at week 24, from a patient treated with tofacitinib. These receptors all come from a human donor with alopecia areata. Both conserved end residues are part of each CDR3. The D gene is left open where the match is weak. Size tells how often a clone was seen (once, few, many) or the class of an expanded clone, and some rows leave it out.

>TRBV29-1|few|-|11|TRBJ1-2
TGCAGCGTCCGTTTTAACTATGGCTACACCTTC
CSVRFNYGYTF
>TRBV9|-|TRBD1|15|TRBJ1-6
TGTGCCAGCAGCGATGGGGGACAGCATAATTCACCCCTCCACTTT
CASSDGGQHNSPLHF
>TRBV28|-|-|13|TRBJ2-7
TGTGCCAGCAGCCTTACAGGGTTCTACGAGCAGTACTTC
CASSLTGFYEQYF
>TRBV15|-|-|14|TRBJ2-1
TGTGCCACCAGCAGAGCTCCTAAAGCCGATGAGCAGTTCTTC
CATSRAPKADEQFF
>TRBV28|-|TRBD1|13|TRBJ1-2
TGTGCCAGCAGACAACAGGGGTCCTATGGCTACACCTTC
CASRQQGSYGYTF
>TRBV7-9|-|-|14|TRBJ1-6
TGTGCCAGCGCACGGGGGGGGAATTACTCACCCCTCCACTTT
CASARGGNYSPLHF
>TRBV4-3|-|-|15|TRBJ1-5
TGCGCCAGCAGCCAAGATCTTAAGGGTTCTCAGCCCCAGCATTTT
CASSQDLKGSQPQHF
>TRBV6-5|-|-|14|TRBJ1-5
TGTGCCAGCAGTCCCAGAGACGGCAATCAGCCCCAGCATTTT
CASSPRDGNQPQHF
>TRBV5-6|few|-|15|TRBJ2-5
TGTGCCAGCAGCCTCGCCCTAGCCGGACTGGAGACCCAGTACTTC
CASSLALAGLETQYF
>TRBV30|-|-|15|TRBJ2-5
TGTGCCTGGAGTGCCCCTACAGGATTACAAGAGACCCAGTACTTC
CAWSAPTGLQETQYF
>TRBV6-6|-|-|14|TRBJ2-3
TGTGCCAGCGGTGGCGAGGGGTTTCTGAATACGCAGTATTTT
CASGGEGFLNTQYF
>TRBV10-3|-|-|14|TRBJ2-2
TGTGCCACCGCCTCGCGACAGAACACCGGGGAGCTGTTTTTT
CATASRQNTGELFF
>TRBV30|-|TRBD1|15|TRBJ1-1
TGTGCCTGGAGTCGACAGGGGGCGAATAGGGCTGAAGCTTTCTTT
CAWSRQGANRAEAFF
>TRBV5-1|-|TRBD2|15|TRBJ2-3
TGCGCCAGCAGCTTTCAGCGGGGGCGCACAGATACGCAGTATTTT
CASSFQRGRTDTQYF